Below, 12 T cell receptor beta chains from the same sample are listed, as sequenced in a study of identical twins. TCRdb processed the 5' RACE reads anew with MiXCR; each CDR3 protein has one entry. Of 350,000 to 500,000 distinct CDR3 sequences in the sample, around a sixth were seen once. The sample taken for sequencing was naive T cells sorted from blood. The source is a middle-aged man in good health.

This clonotype was found many times. The rearrangement links TRBV12-3 or TRBV12-4 to TRBJ1-3; D unclear. Trimming shortened V by 6 bases and J by 7 bases, and 13 bases separated the two germline ends. The CDR3 contains 13 residues. CDR3 loop: CASSPGPWNTIYF. The CDR3 DNA sequence: TGTGCCAGCAGCCCTGGGCCCTGGAACACCATATATTTT.

This clonotype showed up just once. The chain couples TRBV4-3 to TRBJ1-2, with D uncertain. Trimming removed 0 bases from V and 13 bases from J, with 12 bases in between. Germline V gene data show CDR1 as LGHNA and CDR2 as YSLEER. The CDR3 loop spans 12 amino acids. The CDR3 region has the DNA TGCGCCAGCAGCCAAGACAGGATTGGGTTCACCTTC. As protein: CASSQDRIGFTF.

This clonotype was recorded many times. V usage is TRBV28 and J usage is TRBJ2-7; 12 bases line up with TRBD2. The length of the CDR3 is 14 residues. The J segment lost 3 bases and the V segment lost 5 bases, leaving 2 bases of the junction unmatched. CDR1 is MDHEN, CDR2 SYDVKM, per germline. The CDR3 nucleotides read TGTGCCAGCAGTGAGACTAGCGGGAGCTACGAGCAGTACTTC. Translated: CASSETSGSYEQYF.

V usage is TRBV4-2 and J usage is TRBJ2-3; D gene ambiguous. This CDR3 has 14 amino acids. Trimming cost V 0 bases and J 3 bases, with 7 bases left between them. Per the germline V gene, CDR1 is LGHNA and CDR2 is YNFKEQ. The CDR3 loop is CASSQDWKTDTQYF. The CDR3 region has the DNA TGTGCCAGCAGCCAAGATTGGAAGACAGATACGCAGTATTTT.

This clonotype was detected only a few times. The chain couples TRBV18 to TRBJ2-7; D is perhaps TRBD1 (5 bases). Looked up from germline, CDR1 is KGHSH and CDR2 is LQKENI. V dropped 3 bases and J dropped 6 bases, with 15 bases sitting between them. This CDR3 comprises 14 residues. In DNA, the CDR3 is TGTGCCAGCTCACCGTACGCAGGGTCCGCCGAGCAGTACTTC. Protein product: CASSPYAGSAEQYF. Full variable domain (rest looked up from reference TRBV18 and TRBJ2-7): NAGVMQNPRHLVRRRGQEARLRCSPMKGHSHVYWYRQLPEEGLKFMVYLQKENIIDESGMPKERFSAEFPKEGPSILRIQQVVRGDSAAYFCASSPYAGSAEQYFGPGTRLTVT.

The chain has TRBV10-3 and TRBJ2-5; 12 nucleotides match TRBD1. The germline CDR1 and CDR2 sequences are ENHRY and SYGVKD. J lost 5 bases, V lost 3 bases, and 7 bases had no gene match. This CDR3 has 16 amino acids. The CDR3 loop reads CAISDGDRGRLETQYF. The CDR3 DNA reads TGTGCCATCAGTGACGGGGACAGGGGGCGGTTGGAGACCCAGTACTTC.

The genes are TRBV19 and TRBJ2-5; 7 bases agree with TRBD2. The length of the CDR3 is 13 residues. The ends lost 5 bases at V and 2 bases at J; junction bases unmatched: 2. The V gene's germline CDR1 is LNHDA and CDR2 SQIVND (reference sequence). The CDR3 region has the DNA TGTGCCAGTAGTGTTAGCGGGCAAGAGACCCAGTACTTC. Its translation is CASSVSGQETQYF.

This clonotype was counted many times. The chain links TRBV27 to TRBJ2-2; D not resolved. The CDR3 extends over 12 amino acids. Germline-derived CDR1 and CDR2 are MNHEY and SMNVEV (reference sequence). Trimming stripped 3 bases from V and 3 bases from J, with 2 bases between. DNA for the CDR3: TGTGCCAGCAGTTTCCACACCGGGGAGCTGTTTTTT. Translation gives CASSFHTGELFF.

This clonotype was picked up a small number of times. This CDR3 reads CASSARRGAGETQYF. CDR3 nucleotides: TGTGCCAGCAGTGCCCGGCGAGGGGCCGGTGAGACCCAGTACTTC. The chain combines TRBV12-3 or TRBV12-4 with TRBJ2-5; D might be TRBD1 or TRBD2, each matching 5 bases. This CDR3 is 15 amino acids long. V shed 5 bases and J shed 5 bases, with 18 bases lying between them.

This clonotype has a handful of counts. This rearrangement joins TRBV25-1 to TRBJ2-1, with 8 bases fitting TRBD2. The germline V gene encodes CDR1 MGHDK and CDR2 SYGVNS. There are 16 residues in the CDR3. V lost 0 bases to trimming and J lost 2 bases; unmatched junction nucleotides: 3. Written as DNA, the CDR3 is TGTGCCAGCAGTGAATACGGGGGGGCGACCTACAATGAGCAGTTCTTC. Its translation is CASSEYGGATYNEQFF.

The sample holds many counts of this clonotype. The rearrangement joins TRBV4-1 to TRBJ2-2; no firm D call. CDR1 MGHRA and CDR2 YSYEKL come from the germline V gene. V was cut by 0 bases and J by 4 bases, with 15 bases left in between. The CDR3 is 17 amino acids. The CDR3 sequence: CASSQDRARSSTGELFF. Written as DNA, the CDR3 is TGCGCCAGCAGCCAAGACCGGGCACGTTCCAGCACCGGGGAGCTGTTTTTT.

V gene TRBV12-3 or TRBV12-4 combines with J gene TRBJ1-2, with D tentatively TRBD1 (6 bases). V was trimmed by 3 bases and J by 4 bases, leaving 9 bases between them. The CDR3 totals 13 residues. CDR3 nucleotide sequence: TGTGCCAGCAGTTTGCGGGGGCTCTATGGCTACACCTTC. Protein: CASSLRGLYGYTF.